One T cell receptor (beta chain) is described in this entry. The antigen remains unidentified. Trimming stripped 3 bases from V and 1 base from J, with 7 bases between. There are 14 residues in the CDR3. Per the germline V gene, CDR1 is SNHLY and CDR2 is FYNNEI. The record originates from a study of identical twins. General study points: Monozygotic twin pairs showed more out-of-frame TCR alpha sharing than models estimated.

Template switching added a universal primer binding site, and final cDNA carried unique molecular identifiers. A single record per CDR3 protein comes from TCRdb applying MiXCR to the 5' RACE reads. The sample includes under 300,000 distinct CDR3 sequences, roughly an eighth of them seen just once. The V gene is TRBV2, the J gene TRBJ1-5; D unclear. Input material: memory (CD45RO+) T cells sorted from blood. The TCR sequence derives from a woman aged 18-35 years in good health. CDR3 in DNA: TGTGCCAGCAGTGAGGAGTACAGCAATCAGCCCCAGCATTTT. Amino acid sequence: CASSEEYSNQPQHF.